Sequencing of this T cell receptor (beta chain) was carried out in a study of cytomegalovirus exposure and HLA in healthy donors. Study-wide findings and caveats: According to an earlier analysis, most TCR beta V segments yielded productive rearrangements about 90% or about 30% of the time. Approximately 17,000 TCR beta sequences were associated with HLA alleles at 0.05 false discovery rate in a later analysis.

Primers included in the PCR were 60 Vbeta and 13 Jbeta primers. Sequencing was performed with immunoSEQ multiplex PCR; in TCRdb, only in-frame clones are kept and a portion is missing. The table records around 83,000 clones, around 80% of them present only once. In regard to this clone: The antigen is unknown.

J was trimmed by 2 bases and V by 3 bases; bases with no gene match: 10. Germline V gene sequence: CDR1 MGHDK, CDR2 SYGVNS. This CDR3 is built from 17 residues. At collection, donors were nominally healthy, but unrecorded immune exposures were probable. The sequencing input was PBMCs. This chain joins TRBV25-1 and TRBJ2-3; 8 bases agree with TRBD1. The TCR comes from a male donor in good health and CMV-seropositive. In DNA, the CDR3 is TGTGCCAGCAGTGATTGGAACAGGGGGGTTTTCACAGATACGCAGTATTTT. This codes for CASSDWNRGVFTDTQYF.